This entry is about one T cell receptor beta chain. The authors' processing: Estimation of nucleated cell counts was performed using reference gene primer amplification. Sequencing used immunoSEQ multiplex PCR; TCRdb keeps in-frame clones, though not all of them. V, J and clone size were drawn from that table, and D and trimming were deduced from the DNA. The sample contains 55,000 to 70,000 clones, more than 75% of which appear only once. This sample is part of a study of blood T cell repertoires in COVID-19. Study at large: There were acute and convalescent COVID-19 samples, and they came from the United States, Italy and Spain. PBMCs, B-cell-depleted T cells, or T cells provided the cDNA or gDNA that made up the material.

The germline gives CDR1 MNHEY, CDR2 SVGEGT. J was trimmed by 4 bases and V by 5 bases; bases with no gene match: 3. CDR3 length: 14 residues. The material sequenced was peripheral blood. This clonotype was sampled from a woman aged 18-30 years with acute or convalescent COVID-19. The gene calls are TRBV6-2 or TRBV6-3 and TRBJ2-1, with TRBD2 matching over 9 bases. CDR3: CASSRTSEYNEQFF. The DNA for the CDR3 is TGTGCCAGCAGTAGGACTAGCGAGTACAATGAGCAGTTCTTC.